This TCR beta chain was identified during a study of blood T cell repertoires in COVID-19 (dated by TCRdb to 2018 to 2020). Study-wide context: Collaborator samples came from the United States, Italy and Spain and covered acute and convalescent phases of COVID-19. The material from the prospective study consisted of cDNA or gDNA derived from T cells, B-cell-depleted T cells, or PBMCs. Subjects who had been exposed to COVID-19, were actively infected with it, or had recovered from it provided the deeply sampled blood TCRbeta repertoires that made up the dataset. The sample metadata nearly always contained a de-identified subject ID, COVID-19 status, age in years and sex. The samples were drawn from the first 160 participants of the ongoing ImmuneRACE study and from 1,254 subjects provided by 6 global collaborators. Where HLA class I and class II types were available, the types were taken from metadata supplied by the sample provider, not from assay-based typing. The repertoires were made available in a free public database intended to serve as a resource for research on the immune response to SARS-CoV-2.

The collaborating institutions used their own protocols to collect whole blood in K2EDTA tubes. For TCRbeta analysis, collaborators shipped samples as frozen whole blood, isolated PBMCs, or DNA extracted from either of those sample types. As to this clone: The antigen this receptor binds is unknown. Per-base qualities were not stored, and no clone one base away is much larger.

TCRbeta CDR3 regions were amplified from genomic DNA using the immunoSEQ Assay, a bias-controlled multiplex PCR. In the original analysis: Within the assay, amplification of reference gene primers was used to estimate how many nucleated cells each sample contained. To quantify the absolute abundance of each unique TCRbeta CDR3 rearrangement, sequence reads were collapsed and filtered. For each sample, productive Simpson clonality was calculated as the square root of Simpson's diversity index over productive rearrangements. TCRdb provides this immuneACCESS table in a form limited to in-frame rearrangements. Some clones are lacking; in checked studies, under half of them reflect an unresolved V gene, and why the rest are absent is not known. From that table come the V and J calls and clone size; the DNA was used to work out D and trimming. Present in this sample are 200,000 to 300,000 clones, around 87% of which were seen just once. The ten largest account for less than 3% of the sample.

Broader findings and caveats from the paper: How much clinical and demographic metadata was included differed by source and by participant, and the metadata was provided uncurated.

Reading from cysteine to phenylalanine, the CDR3 counts 17 amino acids. This entry keeps only the CDR3 DNA: 51 bases, framed from base 1. Looking up the germline V gene yields CDR1 SGDLS and CDR2 YYNGEE. V is shortened by 0 bases, J by 2 bases, and the region joining them spans 15 bases. The chain joins TRBV9 to TRBJ2-1, with a tentative D gene TRBD1 over 6 matching bases. The specimen was peripheral blood. This clonotype was obtained from a woman between 45 and 65 years old with acute or convalescent COVID-19. The CDR3 region has the sequence CASSVEGVPAPYNEQFF. The nucleotide sequence is TGTGCCAGCAGCGTAGAGGGGGTGCCGGCCCCCTACAATGAGCAGTTCTTC. Here the CDR3 is joined to the reference TRBV9 and TRBJ2-1 genes, and the full variable domain is: DSGVTQTPKHLITATGQRVTLRCSPRSGDLSVYWYQQSLDQGLQFLIQYYNGEERAKGNILERFSAQQFPDLHSELNLSSLELGDSALYFCASSVEGVPAPYNEQFFGPGTRLTVL.